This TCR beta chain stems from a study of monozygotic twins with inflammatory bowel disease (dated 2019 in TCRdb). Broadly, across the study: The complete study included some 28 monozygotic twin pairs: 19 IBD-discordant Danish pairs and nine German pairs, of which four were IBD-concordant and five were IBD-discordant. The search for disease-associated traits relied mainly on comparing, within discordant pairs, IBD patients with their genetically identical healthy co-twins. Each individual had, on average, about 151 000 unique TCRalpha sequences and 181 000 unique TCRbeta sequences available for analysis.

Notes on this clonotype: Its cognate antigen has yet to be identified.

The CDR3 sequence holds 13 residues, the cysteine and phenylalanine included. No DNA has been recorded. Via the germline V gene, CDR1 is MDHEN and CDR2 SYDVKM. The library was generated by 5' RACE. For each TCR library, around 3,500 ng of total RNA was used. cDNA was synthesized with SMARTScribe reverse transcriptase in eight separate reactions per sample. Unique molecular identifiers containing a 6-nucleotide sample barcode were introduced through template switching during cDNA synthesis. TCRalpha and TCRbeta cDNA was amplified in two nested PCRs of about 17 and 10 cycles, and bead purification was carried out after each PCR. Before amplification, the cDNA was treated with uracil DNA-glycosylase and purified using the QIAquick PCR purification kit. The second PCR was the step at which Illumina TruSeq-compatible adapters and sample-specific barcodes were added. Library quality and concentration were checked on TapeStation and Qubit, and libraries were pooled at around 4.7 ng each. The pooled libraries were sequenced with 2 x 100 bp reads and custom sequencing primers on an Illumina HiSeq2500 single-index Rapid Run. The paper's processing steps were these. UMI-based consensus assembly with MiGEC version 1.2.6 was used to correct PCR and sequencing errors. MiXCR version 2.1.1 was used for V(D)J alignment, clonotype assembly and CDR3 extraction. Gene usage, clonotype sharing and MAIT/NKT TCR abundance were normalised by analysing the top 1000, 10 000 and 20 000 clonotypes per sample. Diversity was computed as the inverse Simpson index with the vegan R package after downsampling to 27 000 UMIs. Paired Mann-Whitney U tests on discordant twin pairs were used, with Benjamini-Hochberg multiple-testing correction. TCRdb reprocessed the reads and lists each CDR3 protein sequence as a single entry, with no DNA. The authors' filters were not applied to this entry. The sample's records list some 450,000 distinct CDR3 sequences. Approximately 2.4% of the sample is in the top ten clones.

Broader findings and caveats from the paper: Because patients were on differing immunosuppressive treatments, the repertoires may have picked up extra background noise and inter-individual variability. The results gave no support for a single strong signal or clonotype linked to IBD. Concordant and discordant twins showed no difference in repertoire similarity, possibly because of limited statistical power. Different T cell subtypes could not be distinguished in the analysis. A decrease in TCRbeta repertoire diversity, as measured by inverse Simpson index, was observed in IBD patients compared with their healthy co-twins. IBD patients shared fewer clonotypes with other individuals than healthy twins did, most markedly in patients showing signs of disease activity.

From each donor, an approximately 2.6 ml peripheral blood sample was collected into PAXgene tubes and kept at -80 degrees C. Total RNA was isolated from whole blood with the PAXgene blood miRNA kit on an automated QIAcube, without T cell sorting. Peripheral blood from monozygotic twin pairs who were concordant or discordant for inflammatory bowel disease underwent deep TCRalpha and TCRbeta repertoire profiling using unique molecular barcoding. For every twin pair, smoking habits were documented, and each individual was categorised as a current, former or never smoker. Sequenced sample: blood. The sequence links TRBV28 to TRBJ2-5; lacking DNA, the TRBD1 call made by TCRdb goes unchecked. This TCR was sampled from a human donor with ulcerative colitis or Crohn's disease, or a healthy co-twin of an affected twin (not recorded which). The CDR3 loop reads CATRTGARETQYF. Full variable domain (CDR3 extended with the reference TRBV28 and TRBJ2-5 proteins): DVKVTQSSRYLVKRTGEKVFLECVQDMDHENMFWYRQDPGLGLRLIYFSYDVKMKEKGDIPEGYSVSREKKERFSLILESASTNQTSMYLCATRTGARETQYFGPGTRLLVL.